The TCR beta chain described here comes from a study of beta chain features in type 1 diabetes. Of the isolated RNA, all was reverse transcribed, and so the sequenced material was expressed TCRB transcripts. The method was immunoSEQ multiplex PCR; TCRdb's version includes in-frame clones alone and lacks a portion of them. The sample shows about 160,000 clones, just over 8% of them seen only once. Broader study findings: The naive, central memory and Treg TCRB repertoires showed an apparent similarity that was greater among patients than among healthy donors. The study found moderately but significantly shorter TCRB CDR3s in all four CD4+ subsets of Type 1 diabetes patients. Still unanswered here is whether HLA type influences TCRB rearrangement.

This CDR3 has 14 amino acids. V lost 4 bases and J 8 bases, leaving 18 bases between the germline ends. Germline V gene lookup returns CDR1 SGHRS and CDR2 YFSETQ. In regard to this clone: Its target is not known.

The TCR was taken from a woman aged 18-29 years with type 1 diabetes. The sample taken for sequencing was central memory CD4+ T cells from blood. This sequence joins TRBV5-1 and TRBJ1-2; D is possibly TRBD1 (6 bases). In nucleotides, the CDR3 is TGCGCCAGCAGCGCTCAGGGGAAGCAATCCGGCTACACCTTC. Its translation: CASSAQGKQSGYTF.